A selection of T cell receptor beta chains follows, all from one sample in a study of lymphopenia after photon versus proton radiotherapy. Sequencing was performed with immunoSEQ multiplex PCR; in TCRdb, only in-frame clones are kept and a portion is missing. The table has around 26,000 clones, 70% to 85% seen once. Sequences were derived from peripheral blood, sampled from a patient treated with proton-based radiotherapy. The receptor source for this set is a woman aged 70-85 years with pancreatic cancer. Both conserved end residues are part of each CDR3. Fields, in order: D gene, J gene, V gene, clone size, CDR3 protein, CDR3 DNA. D genes are given only for firm matches. Clone size is not always given. Where it is, it says once, few, many or a class for expanded clones.

>TRBD1|TRBJ2-1|TRBV11-1|NA
CASSFLTGAGNNEQFF
TGTGCCAGCAGCTTTTTAACAGGGGCGGGTAACAATGAGCAGTTCTTC
>TRBD2|TRBJ2-1|TRBV28|NA
CASSRARTSGGNEQFF
TGTGCCAGCAGCCGGGCCAGGACTAGCGGAGGCAATGAGCAGTTCTTC
>TRBD1|TRBJ1-5|TRBV5-6|NA
CASSSGTGADQPQHF
TGTGCCAGCAGCTCCGGGACAGGGGCTGATCAGCCCCAGCATTTT
>TRBD1|TRBJ1-5|TRBV28|NA
CASSLFRRASGQGTSNQPQHF
TGTGCCAGCAGTTTATTTCGGAGGGCATCGGGACAGGGAACTAGCAATCAGCCCCAGCATTTT
>NA|TRBJ2-7|TRBV18|NA
CASSPPLQGNYEQYF
TGTGCCAGCTCACCACCGTTGCAGGGAAACTACGAGCAGTACTTC
>NA|TRBJ1-1|TRBV29-1|few
CSAPTDRNTEAFF
TGCAGCGCACCAACCGACAGGAACACTGAAGCTTTCTTT
>NA|TRBJ2-2|TRBV19|NA
CATSKRVGGANTGELFF
TGTGCCACCAGTAAGAGGGTAGGGGGAGCGAACACCGGGGAGCTGTTTTTT
>NA|TRBJ2-5|TRBV18|NA
CASSPVETQYF
TGTGCCAGCTCACCGGTAGAGACCCAGTACTTC
>TRBD2|TRBJ2-1|TRBV29-1|NA
CSVAPLAGALNEQFF
TGCAGCGTTGCCCCGCTGGCGGGAGCGTTAAATGAGCAGTTCTTC
>TRBD2|TRBJ2-1|TRBV18|NA
CASSTTSGKNEQFF
TGTGCCAGCTCAACGACTAGCGGGAAGAATGAGCAGTTCTTC
>NA|TRBJ1-4|TRBV5-1|NA
CASSSEGLANEKLFF
TGCGCCAGCAGCTCGGAGGGCCTTGCTAATGAAAAACTGTTTTTT
>NA|TRBJ1-5|TRBV19|NA
CASSMDGPYSNQPQHF
TGTGCCAGTAGTATGGACGGTCCATATAGCAATCAGCCCCAGCATTTT
>TRBD2|TRBJ2-1|TRBV28|NA
CASSRGTSVGREQFF
TGTGCCAGTTCTAGAGGGACTAGCGTCGGGCGTGAGCAGTTCTTC
>NA|TRBJ1-2|TRBV28|once
CASGLDSNYGYTF
TGTGCCAGCGGCCTGGACAGTAACTATGGCTACACCTTC
>TRBD1|TRBJ1-5|TRBV14|NA
CASSSDRVSNQPQHF
TGTGCCAGCAGCTCCGACAGGGTCAGCAATCAGCCCCAGCATTTT
>NA|TRBJ1-1|TRBV6-5|few
CAVYRDLSEAFF
TGTGCCGTCTACAGGGATTTATCTGAAGCTTTCTTT